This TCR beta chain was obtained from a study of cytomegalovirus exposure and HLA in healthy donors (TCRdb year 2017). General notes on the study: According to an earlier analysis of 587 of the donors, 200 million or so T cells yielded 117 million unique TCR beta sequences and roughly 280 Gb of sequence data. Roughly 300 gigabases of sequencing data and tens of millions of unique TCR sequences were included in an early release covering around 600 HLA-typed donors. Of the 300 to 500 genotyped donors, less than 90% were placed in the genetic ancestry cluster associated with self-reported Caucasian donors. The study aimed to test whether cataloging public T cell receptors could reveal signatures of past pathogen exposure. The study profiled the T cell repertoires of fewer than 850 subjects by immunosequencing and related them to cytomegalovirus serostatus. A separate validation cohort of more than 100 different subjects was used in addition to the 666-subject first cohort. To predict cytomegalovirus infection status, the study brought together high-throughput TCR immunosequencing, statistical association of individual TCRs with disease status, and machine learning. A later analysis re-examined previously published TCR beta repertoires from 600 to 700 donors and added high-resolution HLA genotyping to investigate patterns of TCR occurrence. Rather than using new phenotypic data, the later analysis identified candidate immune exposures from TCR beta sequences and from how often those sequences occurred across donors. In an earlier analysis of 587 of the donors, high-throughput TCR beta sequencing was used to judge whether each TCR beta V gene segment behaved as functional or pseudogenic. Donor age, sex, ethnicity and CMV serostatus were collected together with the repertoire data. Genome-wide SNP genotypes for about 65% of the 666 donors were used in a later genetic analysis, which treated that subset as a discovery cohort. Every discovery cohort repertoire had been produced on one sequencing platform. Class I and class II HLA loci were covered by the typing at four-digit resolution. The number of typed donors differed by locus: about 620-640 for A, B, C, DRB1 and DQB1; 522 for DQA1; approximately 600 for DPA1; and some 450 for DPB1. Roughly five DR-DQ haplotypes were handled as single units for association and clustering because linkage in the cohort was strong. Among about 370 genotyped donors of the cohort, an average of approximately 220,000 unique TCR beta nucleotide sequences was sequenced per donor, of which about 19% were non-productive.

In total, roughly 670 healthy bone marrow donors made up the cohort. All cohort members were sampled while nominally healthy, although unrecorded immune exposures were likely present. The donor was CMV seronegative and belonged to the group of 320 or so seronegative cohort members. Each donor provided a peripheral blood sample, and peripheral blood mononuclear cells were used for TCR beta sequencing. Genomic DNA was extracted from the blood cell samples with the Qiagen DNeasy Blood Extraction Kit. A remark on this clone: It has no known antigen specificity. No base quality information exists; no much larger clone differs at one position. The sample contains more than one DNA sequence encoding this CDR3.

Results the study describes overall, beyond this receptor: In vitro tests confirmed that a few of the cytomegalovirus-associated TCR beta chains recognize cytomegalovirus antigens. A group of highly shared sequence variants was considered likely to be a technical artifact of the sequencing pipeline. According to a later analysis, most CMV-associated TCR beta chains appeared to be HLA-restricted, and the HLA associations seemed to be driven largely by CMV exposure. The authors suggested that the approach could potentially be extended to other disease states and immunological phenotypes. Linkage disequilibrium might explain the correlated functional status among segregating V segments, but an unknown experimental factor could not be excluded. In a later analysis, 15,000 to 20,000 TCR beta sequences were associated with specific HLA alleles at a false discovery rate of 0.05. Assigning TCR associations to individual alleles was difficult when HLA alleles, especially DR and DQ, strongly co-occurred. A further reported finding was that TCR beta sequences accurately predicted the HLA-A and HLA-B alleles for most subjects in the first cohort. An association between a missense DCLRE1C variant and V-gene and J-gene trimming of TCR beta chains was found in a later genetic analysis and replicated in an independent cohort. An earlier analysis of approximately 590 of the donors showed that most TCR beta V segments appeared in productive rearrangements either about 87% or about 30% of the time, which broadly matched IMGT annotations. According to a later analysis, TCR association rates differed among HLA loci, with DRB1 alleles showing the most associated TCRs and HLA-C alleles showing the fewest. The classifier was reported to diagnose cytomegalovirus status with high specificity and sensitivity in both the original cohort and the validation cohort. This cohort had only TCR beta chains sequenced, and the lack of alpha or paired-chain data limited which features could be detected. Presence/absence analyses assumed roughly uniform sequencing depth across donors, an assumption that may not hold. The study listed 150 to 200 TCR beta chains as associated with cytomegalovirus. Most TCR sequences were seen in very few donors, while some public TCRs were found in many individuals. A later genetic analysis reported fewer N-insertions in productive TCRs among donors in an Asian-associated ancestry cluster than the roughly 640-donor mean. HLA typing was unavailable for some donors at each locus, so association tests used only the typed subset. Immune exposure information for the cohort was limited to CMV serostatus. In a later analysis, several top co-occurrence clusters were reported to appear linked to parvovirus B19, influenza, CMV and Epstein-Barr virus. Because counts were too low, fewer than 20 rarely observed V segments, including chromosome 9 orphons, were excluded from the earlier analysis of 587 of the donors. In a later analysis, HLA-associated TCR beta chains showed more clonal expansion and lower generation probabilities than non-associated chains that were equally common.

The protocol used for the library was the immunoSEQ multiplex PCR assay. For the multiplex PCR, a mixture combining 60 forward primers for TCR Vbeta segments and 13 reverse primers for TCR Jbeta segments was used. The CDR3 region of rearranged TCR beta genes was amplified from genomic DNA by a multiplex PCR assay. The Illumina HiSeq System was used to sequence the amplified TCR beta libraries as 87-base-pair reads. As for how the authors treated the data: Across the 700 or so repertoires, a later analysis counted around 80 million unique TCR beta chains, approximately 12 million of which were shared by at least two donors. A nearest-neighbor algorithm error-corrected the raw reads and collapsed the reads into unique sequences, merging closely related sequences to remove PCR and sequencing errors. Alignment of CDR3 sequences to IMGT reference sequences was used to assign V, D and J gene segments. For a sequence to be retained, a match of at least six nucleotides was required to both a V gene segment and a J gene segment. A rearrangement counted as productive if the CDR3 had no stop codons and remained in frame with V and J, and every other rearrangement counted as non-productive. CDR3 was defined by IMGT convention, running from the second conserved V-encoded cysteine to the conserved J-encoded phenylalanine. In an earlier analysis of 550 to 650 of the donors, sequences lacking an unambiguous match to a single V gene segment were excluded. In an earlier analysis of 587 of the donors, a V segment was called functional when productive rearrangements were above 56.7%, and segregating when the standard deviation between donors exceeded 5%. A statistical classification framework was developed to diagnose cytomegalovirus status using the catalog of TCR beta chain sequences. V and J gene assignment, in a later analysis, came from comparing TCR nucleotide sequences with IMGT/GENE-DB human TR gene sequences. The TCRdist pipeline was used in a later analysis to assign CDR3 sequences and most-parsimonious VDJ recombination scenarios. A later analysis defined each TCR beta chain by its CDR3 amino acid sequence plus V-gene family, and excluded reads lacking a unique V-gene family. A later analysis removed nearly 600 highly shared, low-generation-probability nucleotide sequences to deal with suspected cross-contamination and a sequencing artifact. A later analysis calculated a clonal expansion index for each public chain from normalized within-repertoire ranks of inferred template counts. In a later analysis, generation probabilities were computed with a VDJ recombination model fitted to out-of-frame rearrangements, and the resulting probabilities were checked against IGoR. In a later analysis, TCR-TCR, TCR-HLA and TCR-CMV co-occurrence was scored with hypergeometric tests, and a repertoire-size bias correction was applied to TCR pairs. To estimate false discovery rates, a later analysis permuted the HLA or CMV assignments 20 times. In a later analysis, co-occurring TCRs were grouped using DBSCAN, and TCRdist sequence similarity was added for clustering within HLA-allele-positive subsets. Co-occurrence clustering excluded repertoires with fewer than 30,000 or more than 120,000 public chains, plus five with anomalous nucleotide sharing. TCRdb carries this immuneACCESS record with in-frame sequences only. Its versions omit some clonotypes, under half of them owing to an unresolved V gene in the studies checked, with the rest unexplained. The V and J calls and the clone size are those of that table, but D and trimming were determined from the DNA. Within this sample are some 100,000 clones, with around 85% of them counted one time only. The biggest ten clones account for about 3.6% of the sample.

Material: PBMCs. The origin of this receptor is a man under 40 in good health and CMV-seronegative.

CDR3 region: CASSLGQGGGEQYF. The DNA is as follows: TGTGCCAGCAGCCTGGGACAGGGAGGCGGCGAGCAGTACTTC. The sequence is built from TRBV13 and TRBJ2-7, and TRBD1 aligns with 9 junction nucleotides. Counted from cysteine to phenylalanine, this CDR3 has 14 amino acids. The kept DNA is CDR3 alone, 42 bases in frame from the first base. Ends trimmed: V by 5 bases, J by 6 bases; bases unmatched to a gene: 8. CDR1 and CDR2 (PRHDT, FYEKMQ) derive from the germline V gene (reference sequence).